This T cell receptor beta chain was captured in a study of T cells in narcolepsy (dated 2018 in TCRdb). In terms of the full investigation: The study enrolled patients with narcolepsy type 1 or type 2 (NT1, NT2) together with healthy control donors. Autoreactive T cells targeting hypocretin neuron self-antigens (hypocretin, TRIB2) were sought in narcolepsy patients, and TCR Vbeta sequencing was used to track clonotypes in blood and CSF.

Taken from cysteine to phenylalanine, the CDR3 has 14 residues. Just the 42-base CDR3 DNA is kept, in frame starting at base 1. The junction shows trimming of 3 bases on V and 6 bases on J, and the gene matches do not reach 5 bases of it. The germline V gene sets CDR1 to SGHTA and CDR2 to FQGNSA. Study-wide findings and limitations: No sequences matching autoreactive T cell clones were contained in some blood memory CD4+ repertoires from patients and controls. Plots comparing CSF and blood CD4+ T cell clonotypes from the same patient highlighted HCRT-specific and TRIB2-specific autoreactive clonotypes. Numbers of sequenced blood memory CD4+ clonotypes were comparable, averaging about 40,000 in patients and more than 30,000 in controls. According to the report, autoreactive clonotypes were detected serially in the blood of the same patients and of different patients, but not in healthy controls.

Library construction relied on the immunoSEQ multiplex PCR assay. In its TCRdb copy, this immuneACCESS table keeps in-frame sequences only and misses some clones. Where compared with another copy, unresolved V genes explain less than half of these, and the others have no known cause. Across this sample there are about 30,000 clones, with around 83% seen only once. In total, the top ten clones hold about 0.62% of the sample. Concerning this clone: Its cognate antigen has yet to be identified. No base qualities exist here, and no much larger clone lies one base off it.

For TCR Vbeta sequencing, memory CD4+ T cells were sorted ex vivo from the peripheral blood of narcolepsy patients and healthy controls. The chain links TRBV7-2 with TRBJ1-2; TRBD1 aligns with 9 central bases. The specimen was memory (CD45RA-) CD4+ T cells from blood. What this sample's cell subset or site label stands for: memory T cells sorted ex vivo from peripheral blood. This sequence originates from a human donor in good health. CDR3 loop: CASSFRTGDHGYTF. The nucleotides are TGTGCCAGCAGCTTTAGGACAGGGGACCATGGCTACACCTTC.